This paragraph covers one TCR beta chain sequence. Its antigen is unknown. Base qualities are not provided; no much larger clone lies one nucleotide away. The data are from a study of breast tumors, draining lymph nodes, adjacent tissues listed by TCRdb under 2016. Study-wide context: TCR beta repertoires were compared across tumor, adjacent nontumor tissue and axillary lymph nodes obtained from breast cancer patients. In human breast cancer, the study set out to evaluate how tumor, surrounding tissue and draining lymph node repertoires relate to one another and whether T cells may move between these sites. Study-wide findings and limitations: Rather than being directly demonstrated, the conclusion that tumor T cells originate in lymph nodes was presented as consistent with a hypothesis. The data were considered consistent with most tumor T cells being derived from the lymph node and subsequently expanding within tumor tissue. Tumor and nontumor tissue repertoires were found to be significantly more similar in luminal-like than in basal-like breast cancer. Tumors showed preferential V and J gene usage, and their T-cell repertoire diversity fell below that of lymph nodes yet above that of nontumor tissue.

Sequencing was carried out with an Illumina HiSeq 2000. TCR beta chain libraries were generated by multiplex PCR amplification. The amplified TCR beta chain products were analyzed by high-throughput sequencing. Using fastp trimming at Q25 and MiXCR clonotype assembly, TCRdb reanalyzed the public sequencing data and kept in-frame beta chains. Rows matching on CDR3 protein sequence are summarized as one entry with the most common DNA and genes. The sample yields under 300,000 distinct CDR3 sequences; less than 40% were counted once. The ten biggest clones cover under 4.5% of the sample. Lymph node samples were obtained from the axillary draining lymph nodes of breast cancer patients. Trimming removed 2 bases from V and 6 bases from J, leaving 14 bases between the germline ends. Including cysteine and phenylalanine, the CDR3 has 15 amino acids. The entry retains the CDR3 DNA only, 45 bases that are in frame from base 1. The germline V gene encodes CDR1 MNHEY and CDR2 SVGEGT.

This TCR came from a female donor with breast cancer. Some clones in this sample may be carry-over from other donors' samples. Recombination joined TRBV6-2 or TRBV6-3 with TRBJ1-3; the D gene is not confidently resolved. Material: axillary lymph node tissue. CDR3 loop: CASSYSRSGLNTIYF. The nucleotide sequence reads TGTGCCAGCAGTTACAGCCGCAGCGGACTAAACACCATATATTTT.